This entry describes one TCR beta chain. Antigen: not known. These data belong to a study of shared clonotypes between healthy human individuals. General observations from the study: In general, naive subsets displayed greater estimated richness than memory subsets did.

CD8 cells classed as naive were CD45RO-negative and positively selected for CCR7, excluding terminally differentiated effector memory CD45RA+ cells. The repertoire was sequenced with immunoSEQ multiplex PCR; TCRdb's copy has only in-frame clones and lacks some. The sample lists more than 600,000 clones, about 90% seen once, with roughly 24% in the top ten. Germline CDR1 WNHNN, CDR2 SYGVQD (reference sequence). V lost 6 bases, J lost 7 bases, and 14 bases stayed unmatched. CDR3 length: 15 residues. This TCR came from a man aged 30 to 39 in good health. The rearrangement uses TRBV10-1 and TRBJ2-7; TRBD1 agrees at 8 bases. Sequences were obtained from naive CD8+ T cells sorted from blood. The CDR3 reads CASSGVGQAVGEQYF. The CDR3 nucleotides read TGCGCCAGCAGCGGGGTGGGACAGGCCGTTGGGGAGCAGTACTTC.